The next 9 T cell receptor beta chains were all read from a single sample in a study of cytomegalovirus exposure and HLA in healthy donors. Assay: immunoSEQ multiplex PCR; the TCRdb copy retains only in-frame clones and omits some. The repertoire has about 120,000 clones, roughly 90% of them found once; the top ten carry 6% to 7%. The sample was PBMCs. The receptors shown here come from a woman under 30 in good health and CMV-seropositive.

This clone was found once. This chain links TRBV28 with TRBJ1-3; 11 bases line up with TRBD1. The CDR3 extends over 16 amino acids. CDR1 MDHEN and CDR2 SYDVKM come from the germline V gene. V lost 5 bases to trimming and J lost 0 bases; unmatched junction nucleotides: 3. The CDR3, as DNA: TGTGCCAGCAGTGGGACAGGGGGATACTCTGGAAACACCATATATTTT. Protein product: CASSGTGGYSGNTIYF. The full variable domain, rest sourced from reference TRBV28 and TRBJ1-3, is DVKVTQSSRYLVKRTGEKVFLECVQDMDHENMFWYRQDPGLGLRLIYFSYDVKMKEKGDIPEGYSVSREKKERFSLILESASTNQTSMYLCASSGTGGYSGNTIYFGEGSWLTVV.

The chain combines TRBV19 with TRBJ1-3, with D maybe TRBD1 (6 bases). The CDR3 is 15 residues long. Trimming cost V 3 bases and J 3 bases, with 12 bases left between them. Per the germline V gene, CDR1 is LNHDA and CDR2 is SQIVND (reference sequence). The DNA for the CDR3 is TGTGCCAGTAGTATGGGTGACAGGAGTGGAAACACCATATATTTT. It is translated as CASSMGDRSGNTIYF.

V gene TRBV9 combines with J gene TRBJ1-1; 11 bases align to TRBD1. This CDR3 comprises 16 residues. The V gene's germline CDR1 is SGDLS and CDR2 YYNGEE. V lost 4 bases and J lost 3; bases outside the gene matches: 8. CDR3 nucleotide sequence: TGTGCCAGCAGCTCCCGGACAGGGGGCCATCACACTGAAGCTTTCTTT. This translates into CASSSRTGGHHTEAFF.

The V gene is TRBV18, the J gene TRBJ1-1; D uncertain. CDR1 is KGHSH, CDR2 LQKENI, per germline. V dropped 2 bases and J dropped 3 bases, with 13 bases sitting between them. This CDR3 region has 15 residues. The CDR3 DNA sequence: TGTGCCAGCTCACCATACCCATTAGGAGACACTGAAGCTTTCTTT. Protein product: CASSPYPLGDTEAFF.

This rearrangement joins TRBV7-2 to TRBJ1-5; 7 bases match TRBD1. This CDR3 spans 15 amino acids. V lost 1 base, J lost 3 bases, and 3 bases stayed unmatched. The germline CDR1 and CDR2 sequences are SGHTA and FQGNSA. The CDR3 reads CASSLDRGLNQPQHF. CDR3 DNA sequence: TGTGCCAGCAGCTTAGACAGGGGCCTCAATCAGCCCCAGCATTTT. Full variable domain (remainder filled in from reference TRBV7-2 and TRBJ1-5): GAGVSQSPSNKVTEKGKDVELRCDPISGHTALYWYRQSLGQGLEFLIYFQGNSAPDKSGLPSDRFSAERTGGSVSTLTIQRTQQEDSAVYLCASSLDRGLNQPQHFGDGTRLSIL.

This clone occurred once. The rearrangement joins TRBV11-2 to TRBJ2-3; 7 bases line up with TRBD2. Germline assignment: CDR1 SGHAT and CDR2 FQNNGV. This CDR3 region has 15 residues. The ends lost 4 bases at V and 1 base at J; junction bases unmatched: 5. The CDR3 spells CASSWASGGTDTQYF. DNA for the CDR3: TGTGCCAGCAGCTGGGCTAGCGGAGGCACAGATACGCAGTATTTT. The full variable domain, its missing parts supplied by reference TRBV11-2 and TRBJ2-3, is EAGVAQSPRYKIIEKRQSVAFWCNPISGHATLYWYQQILGQGPKLLIQFQNNGVVDDSQLPKDRFSAERLKGVDSTLKIQPAKLEDSAVYLCASSWASGGTDTQYFGPGTRLTVL.

The V gene is TRBV5-4, the J gene TRBJ2-1; TRBD2 aligns across 7 bases. J was trimmed by 5 bases and V by 0 bases; bases with no gene match: 5. CDR1 is SGHNT, CDR2 YYREEE, per germline (reference sequence). This CDR3 is 15 amino acids long. CDR3 residues: CASSLERGGNNEQFF. In nucleotides, the CDR3 is TGTGCCAGCAGCTTGGAGAGGGGAGGGAACAATGAGCAGTTCTTC. Looking up the rest from reference TRBV5-4 and TRBJ2-1 gives the full variable domain: ETGVTQSPTHLIKTRGQQVTLRCSSQSGHNTVSWYQQALGQGPQFIFQYYREEENGRGNFPPRFSGLQFPNYSSELNVNALELDDSALYLCASSLERGGNNEQFFGPGTRLTVL.

This clone was observed a handful of times. Here the CDR3 reads CASGTGLYEQYF. The DNA of the CDR3 is TGTGCCAGCGGGACGGGACTCTACGAGCAGTACTTC. The rearrangement joins TRBV2 to TRBJ2-7; D possibly corresponds to TRBD2 (6 bases). The V gene lost 8 bases and the J gene lost 3 bases, with 11 bases spanning the gap. This CDR3 spans 12 amino acids. The germline V gene has CDR1 SNHLY and CDR2 FYNNEI.

The J gene is TRBJ2-1, the V gene TRBV4-2; the D gene is possibly TRBD2 (7 bases). The CDR3 sequence is 16 residues long. Germline loops: CDR1 LGHNA, CDR2 YNFKEQ. With 2 bases removed from V and 8 bases from J, the gap between germline ends came to 19 bases. The CDR3 region is CASSQRGGLSFYEQFF. The CDR3 DNA is TGTGCCAGCAGCCAACGAGGGGGACTATCTTTCTATGAGCAGTTCTTC.